The 27 T cell receptor beta chains in this list originate from one sample, sequenced in a study of blood T cell repertoires in COVID-19. Some clones are missing from TCRdb's copy, which holds only in-frame ones; the method was immunoSEQ multiplex PCR. This table has about 66,000 clones, nearly 90% appearing once. The sequencing input was peripheral blood. These receptors all stem from a man aged 60-69 years with acute or convalescent COVID-19.

The chain employs TRBV19 and TRBJ1-4; the match to TRBD1 covers 8 bases. From germline, CDR1 is LNHDA and CDR2 SQIVND (reference sequence). V shed 5 bases and J 5 bases; nucleotides not matched to a gene: 7. This CDR3 contains 15 residues. In DNA, the CDR3 is TGTGCCAGTAGTCCTCAGACAGGGGCGAATGAAAAACTGTTTTTT. Its translation is CASSPQTGANEKLFF.

This rearrangement joins TRBV15 to TRBJ1-2; D not resolved. V lost 0 bases and J lost 7, with 15 bases in between. The CDR3 consists of 15 residues. In germline, CDR1 is LNHNV, CDR2 YYDKDF (reference sequence). In nucleotides, the CDR3 is TGTGCCACCAGCAGAGATCGTCGGCCAGAGGGTGGCTACACCTTC. Protein: CATSRDRRPEGGYTF.

This chain links TRBV11-3 with TRBJ2-3; D remains ambiguous. V lost 2 bases to trimming and J lost 1 base, with 16 bases between them. The CDR3 is 17 amino acids. Per the germline V gene, CDR1 is SGHNT and CDR2 is YENEEA. The CDR3 DNA follows: TGTGCCAGCAGCTTACTGAGGATAACCCCCCGCACAGATACGCAGTATTTT. Amino acids: CASSLLRITPRTDTQYF.

The genes are TRBV29-1 and TRBJ1-2; tentatively, D is TRBD1 (6 bases). The germline gives CDR1 SQVTM, CDR2 ANQGSEA. The CDR3 spans 15 residues. Trimming took 4 bases from V and 4 from J, leaving 19 bases between them. In DNA, the CDR3 is TGCAGCGTTGCCCAAATACAGGGTGATTCCTATGGCTACACCTTC. It is translated as CSVAQIQGDSYGYTF.

The V call is TRBV18, the J call TRBJ1-1; a possible D gene is TRBD1 (5 bases). This CDR3 spans 14 amino acids. The V and J ends lost 2 bases and 1 base respectively, with 8 bases between them. Germline CDR1 and CDR2: KGHSH and LQKENI. The DNA of the CDR3 is TGTGCCAGCTCACCAGGAACAGGGAACACTGAAGCTTTCTTT. Protein product: CASSPGTGNTEAFF. Filled out from reference TRBV18 and TRBJ1-1, the complete variable domain reads NAGVMQNPRHLVRRRGQEARLRCSPMKGHSHVYWYRQLPEEGLKFMVYLQKENIIDESGMPKERFSAEFPKEGPSILRIQQVVRGDSAAYFCASSPGTGNTEAFFGQGTRLTVV.

The gene calls are TRBV10-2 and TRBJ2-3; 7 bases match TRBD1. Germline CDR1 reads WSHSY; CDR2 reads SAAADI. After removal of 3 bases from V and 5 bases from J, the junction contained 5 bases not matched to a gene. There are 14 residues in the CDR3. For the CDR3, the DNA is TGCGCCAGCAGTGAAAGGGGGCCTGAAGATACGCAGTATTTT. Its translation: CASSERGPEDTQYF.

The chain uses TRBV27 and TRBJ1-2, with D unclear. Trimming stripped 0 bases from V and 7 bases from J, with 9 bases between. The CDR3 extends over 13 amino acids. The germline CDR1 and CDR2 sequences are MNHEY and SMNVEV (reference sequence). In DNA, the CDR3 is TGTGCCAGCAGTTTATCGGCGGGGTTTGGCTACACCTTC. Translated, it gives CASSLSAGFGYTF.

The rearrangement uses TRBV6-5 and TRBJ1-2; maybe TRBD1 (6 bases). Germline V gene sequence: CDR1 MNHEY, CDR2 SVGAGI. CDR3 length: 13 amino acids. Deletions cut 5 bases from V and 8 bases from J, with 15 bases between. CDR3 bases: TGTGCCAGCAGTCCCCGACAGGTCGGAGGCTACACCTTC. It codes for CASSPRQVGGYTF.

The V gene is TRBV19, the J gene TRBJ2-2; TRBD1 matches 9 bases. The CDR3 is made up of 18 amino acids. V lost 2 bases, J lost 2 bases, and 9 bases stayed unmatched. Germline values: CDR1 LNHDA, CDR2 SQIVND (reference sequence). CDR3 DNA sequence: TGTGCCAGTAGTATACTGCGCGGACAGGGGTCAAACACCGGGGAGCTGTTTTTT. Residues: CASSILRGQGSNTGELFF. Supplemented by reference TRBV19 and TRBJ2-2, the full variable domain reads DGGITQSPKYLFRKEGQNVTLSCEQNLNHDAMYWYRQDPGQGLRLIYYSQIVNDFQKGDIAEGYSVSREKKESFPLTVTSAQKNPTAFYLCASSILRGQGSNTGELFFGEGSRLTVL.

CDR3 coding DNA: TGTGCCAGCAGCTCTAGGGGGACAACGAACTACGAGCAGTACTTC. Translated, it gives CASSSRGTTNYEQYF. The rearrangement links TRBV7-8 to TRBJ2-7; tentatively, D is TRBD1 (6 bases). Germline assignment: CDR1 SGHVS and CDR2 FQNEAQ. CDR3 size: 15 residues. V was pared by 4 bases and J by 3 bases, with 16 bases between.

The chain employs TRBV27 and TRBJ1-6; D possibly corresponds to TRBD1 (5 bases). The CDR3 length is 14 residues. Germline V gives CDR1 MNHEY, CDR2 SMNVEV (reference sequence). V shed 3 bases and J shed 6 bases, with 9 bases lying between them. In nucleotides, the CDR3 is TGTGCCAGCAGTTTTAGGGGAATTAATTCACCCCTCCACTTT. Its protein product is CASSFRGINSPLHF.

This rearrangement joins TRBV25-1 to TRBJ1-5; D not certain. With 3 bases removed from V and 11 bases from J, the gap between germline ends came to 14 bases. The germline gives CDR1 MGHDK, CDR2 SYGVNS. The length of the CDR3 is 13 residues. Here the CDR3 DNA reads TGTGCCAGCAGTGACCTCAACGGTCCGTCCCAGCATTTT. It yields the protein CASSDLNGPSQHF.

V gene TRBV30 combines with J gene TRBJ1-6; D gene unclear. The CDR3 runs 14 residues. Germline V gene sequence: CDR1 GTSNPN, CDR2 SVGIG (reference sequence). The V gene lost 2 bases and the J gene lost 2 bases, with 7 bases spanning the gap. CDR3 nucleotide sequence: TGTGCCTGGAGTTTCGACACCTATAATTCACCCCTCCACTTT. It codes for CAWSFDTYNSPLHF.

The chain joins TRBV5-6 to TRBJ2-3, with TRBD2 matching 7 bases. The germline CDR1 and CDR2 sequences are SGHDT and YYEEEE. Losses at the gene ends were 1 base for V and 6 bases for J; bases not matched to a gene: 5. The CDR3 extends over 14 amino acids. CDR3 sequence (DNA): TGTGCCAGCAGCTTGTGGGGGGGAATGGATACGCAGTATTTT. It is translated as CASSLWGGMDTQYF.

Relative to its sample, this clone is medium-sized. The chain couples TRBV27 to TRBJ2-1; 7 nucleotides agree with TRBD1. The CDR3 runs 14 residues. CDR1 is MNHEY, CDR2 SMNVEV, per germline (reference sequence). Losses at the gene ends were 5 bases for V and 7 bases for J; bases not matched to a gene: 8. CDR3 in DNA: TGTGCCAGCAGTCTTCCACAACAGGGGAATGAGCAGTTCTTC. This translates into CASSLPQQGNEQFF.

V gene TRBV6-5 combines with J gene TRBJ2-7, with a weak D call TRBD1 (6 bases). CDR3 size: 14 residues. CDR1 MNHEY and CDR2 SVGAGI come from the germline V gene. V lost 7 bases to trimming and J lost 2 bases, with 15 bases between them. CDR3 sequence (DNA): TGTGCCAGCACTAGAGCAGGGGCACCCTACGAGCAGTACTTC. It is translated as CASTRAGAPYEQYF.

The chain couples TRBV19 to TRBJ1-2; possible D gene TRBD1, 6 bases. Germline assignment: CDR1 LNHDA and CDR2 SQIVND (reference sequence). This CDR3 contains 13 residues. V dropped 9 bases and J dropped 4 bases, with 15 bases sitting between them. The CDR3 DNA reads TGTGCCAGCAATGACAGGTCGAGCTATGGCTACACCTTC. It is translated as CASNDRSSYGYTF.

This chain joins TRBV7-8 and TRBJ1-5, with TRBD1 matching 11 bases. The CDR3 totals 13 residues. The V segment lost 7 bases and the J segment 5 bases; nucleotides outside the gene matches: 1. The germline gives CDR1 SGHVS, CDR2 FQNEAQ. The CDR3 reads CASTGQGDQPQHF. The CDR3 nucleotides are TGTGCCAGCACGGGACAGGGGGATCAGCCCCAGCATTTT.

This chain links TRBV29-1 with TRBJ1-1, with D hard to call. The CDR3 loop spans 13 amino acids. The germline V and J ends were trimmed by 7 bases and 1 base, with 13 bases remaining between them. The germline V gene encodes CDR1 SQVTM and CDR2 ANQGSEA. The CDR3 sequence: CSALLPGNTEAFF. The CDR3 DNA is TGCAGCGCCCTTTTACCGGGGAACACTGAAGCTTTCTTT.

This clone was seen only once. V and J are TRBV9 and TRBJ2-1; TRBD1 matches 9 bases. CDR3 size: 13 residues. The germline V gene has CDR1 SGDLS and CDR2 YYNGEE. V gave up 3 bases and J gave up 13 bases; unmatched junction bases: 8. The CDR3: CASSAYRGQVQFF. Here the CDR3 DNA reads TGTGCCAGCAGCGCCTACAGGGGGCAGGTACAGTTCTTC.

The chain links TRBV5-5 to TRBJ1-3; D possibly corresponds to TRBD1 (5 bases). Germline CDR1 SGHKS, CDR2 YYEKEE (reference sequence). This CDR3 is built from 14 residues. Between the trimmed V and J ends, which lost 2 bases and 2 bases, there was a span of 8 bases. CDR3 DNA sequence: TGTGCCAGCAGCTTAAGGGGTCCTGGAAACACCATATATTTT. It is translated as CASSLRGPGNTIYF.

The chain combines TRBV10-3 with TRBJ2-2; 7 nucleotides agree with TRBD1. Looked up from germline, CDR1 is ENHRY and CDR2 is SYGVKD. Trimming removed 10 bases from V and 4 bases from J; junction bases left unmatched: 6. The CDR3 extends over 13 amino acids. CDR3 amino acids: CATRQGPTGELFF. The CDR3 DNA reads TGTGCCACCAGACAGGGCCCCACCGGGGAGCTGTTTTTT.

This chain joins TRBV19 and TRBJ2-1; 8 positions match TRBD1. The CDR3 covers 14 residues. From germline, CDR1 is LNHDA and CDR2 SQIVND (reference sequence). The V and J ends lost 1 base and 4 bases, in that order; junction bases with no gene match: 0. The CDR3 region is CASSIGQGYNEQFF. In DNA, the CDR3 is TGTGCCAGTAGTATAGGACAGGGGTACAATGAGCAGTTCTTC.

The chain is built from TRBV12-5 and TRBJ2-2; the D gene is possibly TRBD1 (5 bases). V was cut by 2 bases and J by 5 bases, with 15 bases left in between. This CDR3 has 16 residues. Germline V CDR1 and CDR2: LGHNT, FRNRAP. CDR3 DNA: TGTGCTAGTGGTTTGTACAGGACCTCTTCAACCGGGGAGCTGTTTTTT. It codes for CASGLYRTSSTGELFF.

The chain links TRBV4-1 to TRBJ2-1; TRBD2 matches at 7 bases. This CDR3 has 16 residues. With 0 bases clipped from V and 3 bases from J, the junction kept 5 bases outside the gene matches. Per the germline V gene, CDR1 is MGHRA and CDR2 is YSYEKL. CDR3 protein: CASSQDPGLLYNEQFF. DNA of the CDR3: TGCGCCAGCAGCCAAGATCCGGGACTACTCTACAATGAGCAGTTCTTC.

This clone was observed once. The rearrangement uses TRBV24-1 and TRBJ1-1, with 11 bases that match TRBD1. Germline V gene data show CDR1 as KGHDR and CDR2 as SFDVKD. V lost 7 bases to trimming and J lost 5 bases; unmatched junction nucleotides: 8. The CDR3 is 15 amino acids. The CDR3 sequence is CATRNAGTGGTEAFF. As DNA, the CDR3 is TGTGCCACCAGGAACGCCGGGACAGGGGGGACTGAAGCTTTCTTT.

This chain uses TRBV14 with TRBJ1-3; D might be TRBD1 (6 bases). Germline lookup yields CDR1 SGHDN and CDR2 FVKESK. The V gene lost 2 bases and the J gene lost 0 bases, with 17 bases spanning the gap. There are 18 residues in the CDR3. In DNA form, the CDR3 reads TGTGCCAGCAGCCAAAGAAACCTGGACAGCTTCTCTGGAAACACCATATATTTT. This encodes CASSQRNLDSFSGNTIYF.